These 2 T cell receptor beta chains share one sample of origin, sequenced in a study of beta chain features in type 1 diabetes. The whole isolated RNA underwent reverse transcription, so sequencing captured expressed TCRB transcripts. Using immunoSEQ multiplex PCR, the repertoire was profiled, and TCRdb retains in-frame clones only, with some absent. This table has roughly 350,000 clones, approximately 10% appearing once. The sample comprised naive CD4+ T cells from blood. These receptors were collected from a woman in her 30s in good health.

The chain uses TRBV6-5 and TRBJ2-3; the match to TRBD2 covers 8 bases. CDR3 size: 15 residues. Trimming cost V 6 bases and J 3 bases; bases outside gene matches: 8. Germline CDR1 is MNHEY and CDR2 is SVGAGI. The CDR3 region has the DNA TGTGCCAGCAGGCGGGGGGAATCGCGGACAGATACGCAGTATTTT. Protein sequence: CASRRGESRTDTQYF.

This clone came up a few times. The chain uses TRBV4-2 and TRBJ2-5; 10 bases match TRBD2. Germline loops: CDR1 LGHNA, CDR2 YNFKEQ. V gave up 1 base and J gave up 4 bases; unmatched junction bases: 6. The CDR3 loop spans 16 amino acids. The CDR3 DNA follows: TGTGCCAGCAGCCAAGGGTCTAGCGGGAGTGGAGAGACCCAGTACTTC. It encodes CASSQGSSGSGETQYF.